A single sample is the source of the 26 T cell receptor beta chains below, sequenced in a study of blood T cell repertoires in COVID-19. Assay: immunoSEQ multiplex PCR; the TCRdb copy retains only in-frame clones and omits some. Counted here are around 360,000 clones, around 87% occurring once; the ten biggest clones make up roughly 1.9%. Sample: PBMCs or T cells enriched from blood (not recorded which). Receptors originate from a man aged 35 to 55 in a cohort exposed to, infected with or recovered from COVID-19 (not recorded which).

J is TRBJ1-4 and V is TRBV19; 8 nucleotides agree with TRBD1. The V gene's germline CDR1 is LNHDA and CDR2 SQIVND (reference sequence). The CDR3 sequence is 17 residues long. V was pared by 6 bases and J by 5 bases, with 14 bases of the junction left unmatched. The CDR3 reads CASSRGRSLGANEKLFF. CDR3 nucleotides: TGTGCCAGTAGCAGGGGGCGCTCCCTTGGTGCAAATGAAAAACTGTTTTTT. The full variable domain, with the rest looked up from reference TRBV19 and TRBJ1-4, is DGGITQSPKYLFRKEGQNVTLSCEQNLNHDAMYWYRQDPGQGLRLIYYSQIVNDFQKGDIAEGYSVSREKKESFPLTVTSAQKNPTAFYLCASSRGRSLGANEKLFFGSGTQLSVL.

In nucleotides, the CDR3 is TGTGCCAGCAGCTCTGGACAGACCTACACAGATACGCAGTATTTT. As protein: CASSSGQTYTDTQYF. The chain employs TRBV5-8 and TRBJ2-3; a weak D match, TRBD1 (6 bases). Germline assignment: CDR1 SGHTS and CDR2 YDEGEE. The V end lost 3 bases, the J end lost 2 bases, and 13 bases lay between the germline ends. This CDR3 is 15 amino acids long.

The V gene is TRBV5-4, the J gene TRBJ2-1, with 9 bases aligning to TRBD2. The CDR3 extends over 18 amino acids. Looked up from germline, CDR1 is SGHNT and CDR2 is YYREEE (reference sequence). V was clipped by 0 bases and J by 0 bases; unmatched bases: 7. The CDR3 DNA reads as TGTGCCAGCAGCTTGGGCCTAGCGGGATTTCCCTCCTACAATGAGCAGTTCTTC. This translates into CASSLGLAGFPSYNEQFF.

The chain uses TRBV7-2 and TRBJ2-7; the D gene is possibly TRBD1 (6 bases). The germline V gene encodes CDR1 SGHTA and CDR2 FQGNSA. CDR3 length: 12 residues. V was trimmed by 5 bases and J by 6 bases, leaving 11 bases between them. The CDR3 sequence is CASSPQGLEQYF. The CDR3 nucleotides are TGTGCCAGCAGCCCACAGGGTCTCGAGCAGTACTTC.

This clone was recorded a few times. CDR3 protein: CASSVVPSGTYNEQFF. In DNA, the CDR3 is TGTGCCAGCAGCGTAGTCCCTAGCGGGACTTACAATGAGCAGTTCTTC. J is TRBJ2-1 and V is TRBV9; 9 nucleotides line up with TRBD2. Unmatched junction bases numbered 5, after V lost 0 bases and J lost 4 bases. The length of the CDR3 is 16 residues. CDR1 is SGDLS and CDR2 is YYNGEE in the germline V gene.

The chain combines TRBV5-1 with TRBJ2-6; possible D gene TRBD2, 6 bases. The ends were cut back, 0 bases at V and 0 bases at J, with 10 bases in the middle. The CDR3 is 17 amino acids. CDR1 is SGHRS, CDR2 YFSETQ, per germline. CDR3 bases: TGCGCCAGCAGCTTGGCCGGGAGCAACTCTGGGGCCAACGTCCTGACTTTC. This codes for CASSLAGSNSGANVLTF.

Comment on this clone: Other DNA sequences in the sample encode the same CDR3. The chain joins TRBV18 to TRBJ1-5; weak D call: TRBD1 (6 bases). Trimming removed 3 bases from V and 2 bases from J, with 8 bases in between. Germline V gene lookup returns CDR1 KGHSH and CDR2 LQKENI. CDR3 length equals 14 residues. The DNA for the CDR3 is TGTGCCAGCTCACCTCGACAGGGCAATCAGCCCCAGCATTTT. Amino acids: CASSPRQGNQPQHF. Full variable domain (outside the CDR3, taken from reference TRBV18 and TRBJ1-5): NAGVMQNPRHLVRRRGQEARLRCSPMKGHSHVYWYRQLPEEGLKFMVYLQKENIIDESGMPKERFSAEFPKEGPSILRIQQVVRGDSAAYFCASSPRQGNQPQHFGDGTRLSIL.

This clone was detected once. The chain recombines TRBV7-9 with TRBJ2-7, with D hard to call. CDR3 length equals 14 residues. The germline V gene encodes CDR1 SEHNR and CDR2 FQNEAQ (reference sequence). V lost 1 base and J lost 2, with 9 bases in between. CDR3 nucleotide sequence: TGTGCCAGCAGCTTAGGTTCAGGAACCTACGAGCAGTACTTC. Protein: CASSLGSGTYEQYF.

The chain is built from TRBV18 and TRBJ2-4; possible D gene TRBD2, 5 bases. The V gene lost 8 bases and the J gene lost 0 bases, with 8 bases spanning the gap. From germline, CDR1 is KGHSH and CDR2 LQKENI. The CDR3 extends over 13 amino acids. This CDR3 is CASLDLAKNIQYF. The CDR3 coding sequence is TGTGCCAGCCTGGACTTAGCCAAAAACATTCAGTACTTC.

The chain has TRBV5-1 and TRBJ1-2, with 7 bases aligning to TRBD1. V gave up 3 bases and J gave up 8 bases; unmatched junction bases: 10. The CDR3 extends over 14 amino acids. CDR1 and CDR2 from the germline V gene are SGHRS and YFSETQ. CDR3: CASSWDSPRGGYTF. The CDR3 bases are TGCGCCAGCAGCTGGGACAGCCCTAGGGGAGGCTACACCTTC.

The chain joins TRBV5-8 to TRBJ1-6, with 8 positions matching TRBD1. J was trimmed by 9 bases and V by 1 base; bases with no gene match: 3. This CDR3 is built from 14 residues. Germline V CDR1 and CDR2: SGHTS, YDEGEE. Here the CDR3 reads CASSLTRGRSPLHF. The CDR3 nucleotides read TGTGCCAGCAGCTTGACCAGGGGGCGTTCACCCCTCCACTTT.

The rearrangement uses TRBV7-9 and TRBJ1-2, with D possibly being TRBD1 (5 bases). The CDR3 contains 14 residues. Germline-derived CDR1 and CDR2 are SEHNR and FQNEAQ (reference sequence). V gave up 5 bases and J gave up 1 base, with 11 bases separating them. CDR3 bases: TGTGCCAGCAGCGCGGGACCGATTAACTATGGCTACACCTTC. Its protein is CASSAGPINYGYTF.

The chain couples TRBV21-1 to TRBJ2-7; the table calls TRBD1, which could not be checked here. TRBV21-1 is a documented pseudogene. The CDR3 sequence is 14 residues long. In nucleotides, the CDR3 is TGTGCCAGCAGCTTAGGACAGGGTTTTTACGAGCAGTACTTC. As protein: CASSLGQGFYEQYF.

The chain couples TRBV2 to TRBJ2-7, with a possible D match to TRBD2 (6 bases). Germline CDR1 is SNHLY and CDR2 is FYNNEI. The CDR3 sequence is 13 residues long. Trimming removed 6 bases at V and 6 bases at J, with 15 bases between. CDR3 coding DNA: TGTGCCAGCAGGGCCAGGGAGGACTCCGAGCAGTACTTC. Encoded protein: CASRAREDSEQYF.

This rearrangement joins TRBV14 to TRBJ2-3; tentative D call: TRBD2 (6 bases). Between the trimmed V and J ends, which lost 5 bases and 6 bases, there was a span of 24 bases. This CDR3 is built from 17 residues. Germline assignment: CDR1 SGHDN and CDR2 FVKESK. Here the CDR3 reads CASSSLPGQGLGDTQYF. CDR3 bases: TGTGCCAGCAGCTCTTTGCCTGGGCAGGGACTCGGGGATACGCAGTATTTT.

The chain is built from TRBV15 and TRBJ1-2, with a weak D call TRBD1 (5 bases). V was pared by 0 bases and J by 6 bases, with 11 bases between. The CDR3 runs to 14 residues. Germline CDR1 is LNHNV and CDR2 is YYDKDF (reference sequence). CDR3 in DNA: TGTGCCACCAGCAGAGATACCAGGGTCGATGGCTACACCTTC. Encoded protein: CATSRDTRVDGYTF.

The chain joins TRBV18 to TRBJ1-1; a possible D gene is TRBD1 (6 bases). The V gene lost 3 bases and the J gene lost 0 bases, with 17 bases spanning the gap. Germline lookup yields CDR1 KGHSH and CDR2 LQKENI. The CDR3 has 17 residues. Here the CDR3 DNA reads TGTGCCAGCTCACCCAATGAGGGGGTTTCAATGAACACTGAAGCTTTCTTT. Translated, it gives CASSPNEGVSMNTEAFF.

The chain carries TRBV18 and TRBJ1-2; D perhaps matches TRBD1 (6 bases). The CDR3 contains 16 residues. Trimming cost V 3 bases and J 2 bases, with 16 bases left between them. Germline V CDR1 and CDR2: KGHSH, LQKENI. In nucleotides, the CDR3 is TGTGCCAGCTCACCCATCAGGGGTGTTGCGAACTATGGCTACACCTTC. Its translation: CASSPIRGVANYGYTF.

The chain combines TRBV3-1 (or the pseudogene TRBV3-2) with TRBJ1-5, with unresolved D. This CDR3 has 13 amino acids. Deletions cut 1 base from V and 8 bases from J, with 9 bases between. In germline, CDR1 is LGHDT, CDR2 YNNKEL (reference sequence). This CDR3 is CASSQGVSEPQHF. The CDR3 DNA follows: TGTGCCAGCAGCCAAGGAGTTTCTGAGCCCCAGCATTTT.

This chain connects TRBV5-1 to TRBJ2-7, with 9 bases lining up with TRBD2. Germline CDR1 SGHRS, CDR2 YFSETQ. V shed 0 bases and J 3 bases; nucleotides not matched to a gene: 4. The CDR3 is 15 amino acids. As DNA, the CDR3 is TGCGCCAGCAGCTTGGACGGTAGCGGGAGCTACGAGCAGTACTTC. Protein sequence: CASSLDGSGSYEQYF.

This clone was detected only once. The chain has TRBV6-5 and TRBJ1-1; 7 bases line up with TRBD1. The germline CDR1 and CDR2 sequences are MNHEY and SVGAGI. This CDR3 region has 12 residues. Unmatched junction bases numbered 0, after V lost 5 bases and J lost 3 bases. The CDR3 is CASSTGDTEAFF. The CDR3 coding sequence is TGTGCCAGCAGTACAGGGGACACTGAAGCTTTCTTT.

This chain uses TRBV15 with TRBJ2-5; D perhaps matches TRBD1 (5 bases). This CDR3 contains 16 residues. CDR1 is LNHNV and CDR2 is YYDKDF in the germline V gene (reference sequence). Trimming took off 2 bases at V and 1 base at J, with 14 bases between the two ends. This CDR3 reads CATSRSPGALQETQYF. The DNA of the CDR3 is TGTGCCACCAGCAGATCCCCTGGGGCTCTCCAAGAGACCCAGTACTTC.

The V and J genes are TRBV9 and TRBJ2-7, with a possible D match to TRBD1 (6 bases). The CDR3 runs to 14 residues. Germline loops: CDR1 SGDLS, CDR2 YYNGEE. Trimming took off 4 bases at V and 0 bases at J, with 11 bases between the two ends. CDR3 amino acids: CASSTGLNSYEQYF. The CDR3 DNA is TGTGCCAGCAGCACAGGGTTAAACTCCTACGAGCAGTACTTC. Supplemented by reference TRBV9 and TRBJ2-7, the full variable domain reads DSGVTQTPKHLITATGQRVTLRCSPRSGDLSVYWYQQSLDQGLQFLIQYYNGEERAKGNILERFSAQQFPDLHSELNLSSLELGDSALYFCASSTGLNSYEQYFGPGTRLTVT.

This chain uses TRBV19 with TRBJ1-2, with D possibly being TRBD1 (6 bases). Germline CDR1 reads LNHDA; CDR2 reads SQIVND (reference sequence). Trimming removed 5 bases from V and 2 bases from J, with 18 bases in between. This CDR3 spans 16 amino acids. The DNA of the CDR3 is TGTGCCAGTAGTCCTACCTATTCGCAGGGGAACTATGGCTACACCTTC. The encoded protein is CASSPTYSQGNYGYTF.

The gene calls are TRBV18 and TRBJ1-3, with D maybe TRBD1 (5 bases). Germline lookup yields CDR1 KGHSH and CDR2 LQKENI. The CDR3 runs 15 residues. V was shortened by 3 bases and J by 2 bases, with 11 bases between the two germline ends. CDR3 residues: CASSPYRRPGNTIYF. CDR3 coding DNA: TGTGCCAGCTCACCCTACAGGAGACCTGGAAACACCATATATTTT.

V gene TRBV7-9 combines with J gene TRBJ1-2; D is perhaps TRBD1 (6 bases). V shed 6 bases and J shed 7 bases, with 18 bases lying between them. Per the germline V gene, CDR1 is SEHNR and CDR2 is FQNEAQ (reference sequence). This CDR3 has 14 residues. The CDR3 DNA is TGTGCCAGCAGTCCCCGGATGGGGGCGCTTGGCTACACCTTC. Protein product: CASSPRMGALGYTF.